These 22 T cell receptor beta chains share one sample of origin, sequenced in a study of blood T cell repertoires in COVID-19. Here immunoSEQ multiplex PCR was the method, and the copy in TCRdb shows in-frame clones only, minus some. The data contain approximately 140,000 clones, around four fifths of them seen just once; the ten biggest clones take up 2.5% to 3%. Sequencing input: peripheral blood. These TCRs come from a woman aged 40 to 49 with active or convalescent COVID-19.

This chain links TRBV21-1 with TRBJ2-7; the table gives TRBD2 as D, unverified against the DNA. TRBV21-1 is termed a pseudogene. CDR3 length equals 20 residues. The CDR3 DNA follows: TGTGCCAGCAGCAAATCCATACCCGGGACTAGCGGGAGTGGTGTCTACGAGCAGTACTTC. Encoded protein: CASSKSIPGTSGSGVYEQYF.

The V and J genes are TRBV27 and TRBJ2-7, with D maybe TRBD2 (6 bases). Germline CDR1 is MNHEY and CDR2 is SMNVEV (reference sequence). The CDR3 sequence is 15 residues long. V was shortened by 4 bases and J by 5 bases, with 18 bases between the two germline ends. CDR3 protein: CASSSLSGGRDEQYF. Here the CDR3 DNA reads TGTGCCAGCAGTTCCCTCTCTGGAGGGCGGGACGAGCAGTACTTC.

To note about this clone: One junction end does not reproduce the germline sequence, and a read error may be involved. CDR3 nucleotides: TGTGCCAGCGGTTTAACCGGGACAGGGCTCATGAACACTGAAGCTTTCTTT. Translating it yields CASGLTGTGLMNTEAFF. The chain combines TRBV28 with TRBJ1-1; 9 bases agree with TRBD1. Germline CDR1 MDHEN, CDR2 SYDVKM. This CDR3 has 17 residues.

Here the CDR3 DNA reads TGTGCCACAAACCCCGGGACTAGCGGAACAGATACGCAGTATTTT. Encoded protein: CATNPGTSGTDTQYF. This chain connects TRBV6-5 to TRBJ2-3; 11 bases are shared with TRBD2. CDR3 size: 15 residues. The germline CDR1 and CDR2 sequences are MNHEY and SVGAGI. The junction had 9 bases not matched to a gene; V was cut back by 10 bases and J by 3 bases.

This chain connects TRBV2 to TRBJ2-1; 12 bases agree with TRBD2. The CDR3 has 15 amino acids. Germline V gene lookup returns CDR1 SNHLY and CDR2 FYNNEI. V dropped 6 bases and J dropped 6; count of bases not matched to a gene: 6. The CDR3 nucleotides read TGTGCCAGCAGACAACTAGCGGGAGGTCTCAATGAGCAGTTCTTC. Its translation is CASRQLAGGLNEQFF.

The gene calls are TRBV11-2 and TRBJ2-1; TRBD2 aligns across 7 bases. Germline CDR1 and CDR2: SGHAT and FQNNGV. Trimming cost V 0 bases and J 4 bases; bases outside gene matches: 3. CDR3 length: 15 residues. In DNA form, the CDR3 reads TGTGCCAGCAGCTTAGAGGCTAGCGGATACAATGAGCAGTTCTTC. This encodes CASSLEASGYNEQFF.

The chain employs TRBV28 and TRBJ2-1; D is perhaps TRBD2 (7 bases). Trimming shortened V by 5 bases and J by 7 bases, and 15 bases separated the two germline ends. This CDR3 comprises 14 residues. Germline V gives CDR1 MDHEN, CDR2 SYDVKM. DNA for the CDR3: TGTGCCAGCAGTCGCGGGGGCCTCGGGAATGAGCAGTTCTTC. Its protein is CASSRGGLGNEQFF.

This chain connects TRBV12-3 or TRBV12-4 to TRBJ2-1; 9 bases match TRBD1. The V and J ends lost 10 bases and 9 bases, in that order; junction bases with no gene match: 10. The CDR3 runs 13 residues. In DNA, the CDR3 is TGTGCCACACAGACAGGGGGGTTCAGTGAGCAGTTCTTC. Its translation: CATQTGGFSEQFF.

The CDR3 loop is CASRIETGGAYGYTF. DNA of the CDR3: TGTGCCAGCAGGATAGAAACAGGGGGCGCGTATGGCTACACCTTC. The chain combines TRBV28 with TRBJ1-2, with 9 bases matching TRBD1. The CDR3 is 15 residues long. With 6 bases clipped from V and 5 bases from J, the junction kept 10 bases outside the gene matches. Germline-derived CDR1 and CDR2 are MDHEN and SYDVKM.

This clone was seen more than once but under ten times. In DNA, the CDR3 is TGTGCCAGCAGTCAGTATTACCAAGAGACCCAGTACTTC. It is translated as CASSQYYQETQYF. This chain joins TRBV2 and TRBJ2-5, with no clear D. The CDR3 extends over 13 amino acids. With 5 bases removed from V and 0 bases from J, the gap between germline ends came to 7 bases. CDR1 and CDR2 from the germline V gene are SNHLY and FYNNEI.

This clone was found once. The rearrangement links TRBV27 to TRBJ1-5; 7 nucleotides match TRBD1. With 5 bases clipped from V and 9 bases from J, the junction kept 22 bases outside the gene matches. CDR3 size: 18 residues. Germline V CDR1 and CDR2: MNHEY, SMNVEV (reference sequence). The DNA of the CDR3 is TGTGCCAGCAGTCCTCTGACAGGGAAGGGGGTCTACTTAAGGCCCCAGCATTTT. It translates to CASSPLTGKGVYLRPQHF.

This chain connects TRBV28 to TRBJ2-2; D is ambiguous. The V gene's germline CDR1 is MDHEN and CDR2 SYDVKM. The V end lost 2 bases, the J end lost 8 bases, and 9 bases lay between the germline ends. The CDR3 length is 13 residues. The chain's CDR3 is CASSLGSTGELFF. The DNA of the CDR3 is TGTGCCAGCAGTTTAGGGTCGACAGGGGAGCTGTTTTTT.

The J gene is TRBJ2-1, the V gene TRBV6-2 or TRBV6-3; 10 bases map to TRBD2. The CDR3 contains 16 residues. Trimming took 2 bases from V and 3 from J; bases not matched to a gene: 4. Looked up from germline, CDR1 is MNHEY and CDR2 is SVGEGT. The CDR3 DNA follows: TGTGCCAGCAGTTACCCTCTAGCGGGAGTCTACAATGAGCAGTTCTTC. Protein: CASSYPLAGVYNEQFF.

The J gene is TRBJ2-7, the V gene TRBV6-1; no definite D call. V was clipped by 2 bases and J by 4 bases, with 9 bases between them. The CDR3 length is 13 residues. Germline V lookup: CDR1 MNHNS, CDR2 SASEGT. This chain's CDR3 is CASSERSGYEQYF. The CDR3 DNA reads as TGTGCCAGCAGTGAACGGTCTGGTTACGAGCAGTACTTC.

This clone came up once. The chain uses TRBV5-1 and TRBJ2-5, with TRBD1 matching 10 bases. The germline V gene encodes CDR1 SGHRS and CDR2 YFSETQ. The V and J ends lost 4 bases and 4 bases, in that order; junction bases with no gene match: 7. The CDR3 is 15 amino acids. The CDR3 sequence is CASSDRRTGGETQYF. CDR3 coding DNA: TGCGCCAGCAGCGACCGACGGACAGGGGGAGAGACCCAGTACTTC.

This clone occurred a few times. The chain joins TRBV30 to TRBJ2-7, with D possibly TRBD1 on 5 matching bases. The germline gives CDR1 GTSNPN, CDR2 SVGIG (reference sequence). This CDR3 is built from 14 residues. V dropped 3 bases and J dropped 3 bases, with 15 bases sitting between them. CDR3 sequence: CAWSRALTYYEQYF. CDR3 DNA sequence: TGTGCCTGGAGCAGGGCCCTTACATACTACGAGCAGTACTTC. The full variable domain, in which reference TRBV30 and TRBJ2-7 provide the parts outside the CDR3, is SQTIHQWPATLVQPVGSPLSLECTVEGTSNPNLYWYRQAAGRGLQLLFYSVGIGQISSEVPQNLSASRPQDRQFILSSKKLLLSDSGFYLCAWSRALTYYEQYFGPGTRLTVT.

J is TRBJ2-6 and V is TRBV11-2; no clear D. The V gene's germline CDR1 is SGHAT and CDR2 FQNNGV. V lost 0 bases and J lost 4, with 10 bases in between. The CDR3 totals 16 residues. CDR3 protein: CASSLDAVLGANVLTF. CDR3 in DNA: TGTGCCAGCAGCTTAGATGCAGTTCTGGGGGCCAACGTCCTGACTTTC. Looking up the rest from reference TRBV11-2 and TRBJ2-6 gives the full variable domain: EAGVAQSPRYKIIEKRQSVAFWCNPISGHATLYWYQQILGQGPKLLIQFQNNGVVDDSQLPKDRFSAERLKGVDSTLKIQPAKLEDSAVYLCASSLDAVLGANVLTFGAGSRLTVL.

The CDR3, as DNA: TGCGCCAGCAGCTTAGGGACCTTATCCCCGACTAGCGGGGGGGCCGGGGAGACCCAGTACTTC. Amino acids: CASSLGTLSPTSGGAGETQYF. J is TRBJ2-5 and V is TRBV5-1, with 14 bases matching TRBD2. CDR1 is SGHRS and CDR2 is YFSETQ in the germline V gene. The CDR3 is 21 amino acids. With V trimmed by 2 bases and J by 5 bases, 20 bases remained unmatched.

The V gene is TRBV2, the J gene TRBJ1-5; no firm D call. The CDR3 runs 13 residues. The germline CDR1 and CDR2 sequences are SNHLY and FYNNEI. V lost 6 bases and J 2 bases, leaving 8 bases between the germline ends. DNA for the CDR3: TGTGCCAGCAGAGCGGTGGGCAATCAGCCCCAGCATTTT. This codes for CASRAVGNQPQHF.

This clone was recorded a few times. The rearrangement links TRBV25-1 to TRBJ1-4, with 7 bases identical to TRBD1. CDR1 MGHDK and CDR2 SYGVNS come from the germline V gene. J was trimmed by 4 bases and V by 4 bases; bases with no gene match: 9. The CDR3 consists of 16 residues. CDR3 in DNA: TGTGCCAGCAGTGGGGAATGGGGACAGATTAATGAAAAACTGTTTTTT. This sequence encodes CASSGEWGQINEKLFF.

J is TRBJ2-7 and V is TRBV28; 9 bases map to TRBD1. The CDR3 has 15 residues. CDR1 is MDHEN and CDR2 is SYDVKM in the germline V gene. The V segment lost 3 bases and the J segment 7 bases; nucleotides outside the gene matches: 10. The DNA for the CDR3 is TGTGCCAGCAGTTTTGCGGGGACAGGGTCGTATGAGCAGTACTTC. Encoded protein: CASSFAGTGSYEQYF.

This clone was seen repeatedly, ten times or more. V gene TRBV19 combines with J gene TRBJ2-3; maybe TRBD1 (6 bases). Trimming removed 7 bases from V and 6 bases from J, with 14 bases in between. The germline CDR1 and CDR2 sequences are LNHDA and SQIVND (reference sequence). The CDR3 length is 13 residues. CDR3 sequence: CASTLTGWDTQYF. In DNA form, the CDR3 reads TGTGCCAGTACTCTGACAGGATGGGATACGCAGTATTTT. The variable domain in full, with the rest retrieved from reference TRBV19 and TRBJ2-3, is DGGITQSPKYLFRKEGQNVTLSCEQNLNHDAMYWYRQDPGQGLRLIYYSQIVNDFQKGDIAEGYSVSREKKESFPLTVTSAQKNPTAFYLCASTLTGWDTQYFGPGTRLTVL.